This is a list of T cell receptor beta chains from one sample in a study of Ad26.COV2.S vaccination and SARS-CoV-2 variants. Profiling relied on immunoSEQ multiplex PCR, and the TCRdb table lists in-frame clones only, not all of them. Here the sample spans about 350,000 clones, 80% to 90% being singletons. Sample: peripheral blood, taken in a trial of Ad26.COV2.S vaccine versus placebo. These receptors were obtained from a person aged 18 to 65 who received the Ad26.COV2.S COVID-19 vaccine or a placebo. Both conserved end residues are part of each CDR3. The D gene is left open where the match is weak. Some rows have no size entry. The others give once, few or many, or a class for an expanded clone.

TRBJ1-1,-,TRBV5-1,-,CASSRTNTEAFF,TGCGCCAGCAGCCGGACGAACACTGAAGCTTTCTTT
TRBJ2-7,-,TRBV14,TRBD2,CASSRGLAGEQYF,TGTGCCAGCAGCCGAGGACTAGCCGGCGAGCAGTACTTC
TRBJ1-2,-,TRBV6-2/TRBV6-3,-,CASSLEGFTAWDPSSGGYTF,TGTGCCAGCAGTCTCGAGGGGTTTACCGCTTGGGACCCGTCTAGCGGTGGCTACACCTTC
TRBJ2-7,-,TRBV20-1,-,CSASKPDPGNYEQYF,TGCAGTGCTAGTAAGCCCGACCCAGGGAACTACGAGCAGTACTTC
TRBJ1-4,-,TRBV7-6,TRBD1,CASSLTGGATNEKLFF,TGTGCCAGCAGCTTAACAGGGGGCGCGACTAATGAAAAACTGTTTTTT
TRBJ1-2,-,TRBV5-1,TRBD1,CASSQGTGTYGYTF,TGCGCCAGCAGCCAGGGGACAGGGACCTATGGCTACACCTTC
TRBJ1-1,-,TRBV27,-,CASTLRRAFF,TGTGCCAGCACCTTAAGGAGAGCTTTCTTT
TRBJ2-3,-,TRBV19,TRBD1,CASSFTGTGWSTDTQYF,TGTGCCAGTAGTTTCACCGGGACAGGGTGGAGCACAGATACGCAGTATTTT
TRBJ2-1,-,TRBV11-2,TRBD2,CASSPAGGPGEQFF,TGTGCCAGCAGCCCAGCGGGGGGGCCCGGTGAGCAGTTCTTC
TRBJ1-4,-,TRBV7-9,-,CASSLGLRHPTNEKLFF,TGTGCCAGCAGCTTAGGCCTCCGCCACCCAACTAATGAAAAACTGTTTTTT
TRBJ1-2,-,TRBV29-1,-,CSVEDSRAANYGYTF,TGCAGCGTTGAAGACAGCCGGGCAGCTAACTATGGCTACACCTTC
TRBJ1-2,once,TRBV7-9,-,CASSLATGTGYTF,TGTGCCAGCAGCTTAGCCACAGGGACCGGCTACACCTTC
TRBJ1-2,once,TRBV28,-,CASSVLYGYTF,TGTGCCAGCAGTGTCCTCTATGGCTACACCTTC
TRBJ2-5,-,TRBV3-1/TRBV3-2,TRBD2,CASSQDLAGVRETQYF,TGTGCCAGCAGCCAAGATCTAGCGGGAGTTAGGGAGACCCAGTACTTC
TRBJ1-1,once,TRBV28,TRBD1,CASSLTGHTEAFF,TGTGCCAGCAGTTTGACAGGGCACACTGAAGCTTTCTTT
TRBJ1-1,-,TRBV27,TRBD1,CASSPSWQGVNTEAFF,TGTGCCAGCAGTCCGTCCTGGCAGGGGGTGAACACTGAAGCTTTCTTT
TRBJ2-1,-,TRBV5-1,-,CASSPSGGTGDAVEQFF,TGCGCCAGCAGCCCTTCTGGTGGGACGGGGGATGCAGTTGAGCAGTTCTTC
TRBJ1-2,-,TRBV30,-,CAWSKQEHGYTF,TGTGCCTGGAGTAAACAGGAGCATGGCTACACCTTC
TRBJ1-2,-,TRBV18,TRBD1,CASSLGQGRGYTF,TGTGCCAGCTCACTCGGACAGGGACGTGGCTACACCTTC
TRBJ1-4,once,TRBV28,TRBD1,CASSSVYIGQETEKLFF,TGTGCCAGCAGCTCGGTTTATATCGGACAGGAAACTGAAAAACTGTTTTTT